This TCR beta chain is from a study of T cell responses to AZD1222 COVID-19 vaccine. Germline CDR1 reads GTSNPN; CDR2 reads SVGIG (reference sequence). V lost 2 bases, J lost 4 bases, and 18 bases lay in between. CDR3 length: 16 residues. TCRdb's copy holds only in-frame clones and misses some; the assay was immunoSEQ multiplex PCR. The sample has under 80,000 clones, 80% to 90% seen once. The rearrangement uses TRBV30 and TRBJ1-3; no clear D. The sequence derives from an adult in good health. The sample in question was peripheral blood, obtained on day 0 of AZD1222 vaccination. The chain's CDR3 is CAWSTLWTGEGNTIYF. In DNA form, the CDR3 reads TGTGCCTGGAGTACCTTATGGACCGGGGAAGGAAACACCATATATTTT. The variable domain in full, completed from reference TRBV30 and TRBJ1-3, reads SQTIHQWPATLVQPVGSPLSLECTVEGTSNPNLYWYRQAAGRGLQLLFYSVGIGQISSEVPQNLSASRPQDRQFILSSKKLLLSDSGFYLCAWSTLWTGEGNTIYFGEGSWLTVV.